The 28 T cell receptor beta chains listed next were all sequenced from one sample in a study of spatial heterogeneity in lung cancer. Described time point: sample taken at primary tumor resection. TCRdb used MiXCR to reprocess the 5' RACE reads, holding one entry per CDR3 protein. The top ten hold roughly 10% of the sample, which has approximately 15,000 distinct CDR3 sequences, 3.6% seen once. The material sequenced was normal lung tissue next to the tumor, taken at surgery. The receptors stem from a male donor with early-stage non-small cell lung cancer.

This clonotype was detected many times. Little can be read into the size of this beta chain, an off-target read in a library designed for alpha chains. The V call is TRBV9, the J call TRBJ1-1, with 10 bases lining up with TRBD1. Germline CDR1 and CDR2: SGDLS and YYNGEE. The junction had 0 bases not matched to a gene; V was cut back by 3 bases and J by 4 bases. The CDR3 has 13 amino acids. CDR3 sequence: CASSGTGGTEAFF. Written as DNA, the CDR3 is TGTGCCAGCAGCGGGACAGGGGGCACTGAAGCTTTCTTT.

This clonotype was counted ten times or more. This beta chain appears as a stray read in a library generated for alpha chains; its size is not informative. This chain uses TRBV4-1 with TRBJ2-7; D is uncertain. Germline V gives CDR1 MGHRA, CDR2 YSYEKL. The CDR3 contains 11 residues. With 1 base removed from V and 7 bases from J, the gap between germline ends came to 5 bases. This chain's CDR3 is CASSQGVEQYF. CDR3 DNA sequence: TGCGCCAGCAGCCAAGGGGTTGAGCAGTACTTC.

This clonotype has a count of ten or more. This beta chain was picked up by a library intended for alpha chains and is off target, so its count carries little meaning. The gene calls are TRBV2 and TRBJ2-3; a possible D gene is TRBD2 (6 bases). The CDR3 extends over 13 amino acids. Trimming took off 8 bases at V and 2 bases at J, with 11 bases between the two ends. Germline-derived CDR1 and CDR2 are SNHLY and FYNNEI. DNA of the CDR3: TGTGCCAGCTTAGCGGAACACACAGATACGCAGTATTTT. Its translation: CASLAEHTDTQYF.

There are many counts of this clonotype. In a library made to pick up alpha chains, this beta chain is a stray read with a size that means little. This chain links TRBV2 with TRBJ1-1; 7 bases line up with TRBD1. The ends lost 3 bases at V and 1 base at J; junction bases unmatched: 5. Germline CDR1 reads SNHLY; CDR2 reads FYNNEI. CDR3 size: 15 residues. CDR3 loop: CASSERQGGNTEAFF. The DNA for the CDR3 is TGTGCCAGCAGTGAGCGACAGGGTGGGAACACTGAAGCTTTCTTT.

This clonotype was counted ten times or more. This beta chain turned up in a library designed for alpha chains; as an off-target read, its abundance says little. The chain is built from TRBV5-1 and TRBJ2-3; TRBD2 matches 12 bases. V shed 4 bases and J 0 bases; nucleotides not matched to a gene: 6. This CDR3 spans 17 amino acids. Germline V gene sequence: CDR1 SGHRS, CDR2 YFSETQ. CDR3 sequence (DNA): TGCGCCAGCAGCCCCCAGGGGACTAGCGGGAGCACAGATACGCAGTATTTT. Residues: CASSPQGTSGSTDTQYF.

This clonotype came up many times. This beta chain represents an off-target read in a library built for alpha chains; its size is of limited meaning. V gene TRBV7-8 combines with J gene TRBJ2-3, with D possibly matching TRBD2 (6 bases). The CDR3 runs 15 residues. CDR1 is SGHVS and CDR2 is FQNEAQ in the germline V gene. V lost 6 bases and J lost 6, with 19 bases in between. This chain's CDR3 is CASRRLVTPGDTQYF. CDR3 sequence (DNA): TGTGCCAGCAGAAGACTAGTTACCCCAGGCGATACGCAGTATTTT. The entire variable domain, with the rest obtained from reference TRBV7-8 and TRBJ2-3, is as follows: GAGVSQSPRYKVAKRGQDVALRCDPISGHVSLFWYQQALGQGPEFLTYFQNEAQLDKSGLPSDRFFAERPEGSVSTLKIQRTQQEDSAVYLCASRRLVTPGDTQYFGPGTRLTVL.

This clonotype was seen repeatedly, ten times or more. Because this beta chain is a stray read in a library intended to capture alpha chains, its abundance should not be given much weight. This rearrangement joins TRBV7-6 to TRBJ1-2; D not certain. CDR3 length: 15 amino acids. The germline CDR1 and CDR2 sequences are SGHVS and FNYEAQ. V was clipped by 5 bases and J by 2 bases, with 15 bases between them. The CDR3 spells CASSPRPSDNYGYTF. CDR3 bases: TGTGCCAGCAGCCCGCGACCAAGCGACAACTATGGCTACACCTTC. The whole variable domain, filled in from reference TRBV7-6 and TRBJ1-2, reads GAGVSQSPRYKVTKRGQDVALRCDPISGHVSLYWYRQALGQGPEFLTYFNYEAQQDKSGLPNDRFSAERPEGSISTLTIQRTEQRDSAMYRCASSPRPSDNYGYTFGSGTRLTVV.

This clonotype was counted many times. This beta chain was picked up by a library intended for alpha chains and is off target, so its count carries little meaning. The chain employs TRBV15 and TRBJ1-1; D is perhaps TRBD1 (5 bases). Between the trimmed V and J ends, which lost 0 bases and 5 bases, there was a span of 13 bases. CDR1 LNHNV and CDR2 YYDKDF come from the germline V gene (reference sequence). The CDR3 totals 15 residues. CDR3 in DNA: TGTGCCACCAGCAGAGAGAGGGGTACGGCGACTGAAGCTTTCTTT. Amino acids: CATSRERGTATEAFF.

This clonotype was found many times. A library prepared for alpha chains yielded this beta chain as an off-target read; its size is of little meaning. The chain has TRBV10-3 and TRBJ1-1; 8 nucleotides align to TRBD1. This CDR3 comprises 14 residues. In germline, CDR1 is ENHRY, CDR2 SYGVKD. V lost 7 bases, J lost 0 bases, and 4 bases stayed unmatched. The CDR3 DNA reads TGTGCCATCATGAGACAGGGGATGAACACTGAAGCTTTCTTT. Amino acids: CAIMRQGMNTEAFF.

By sample fraction, this clonotype is medium-sized. A library prepared for alpha chains yielded this beta chain as an off-target read; its size is of little meaning. The chain joins TRBV6-2 or TRBV6-3 to TRBJ1-5; possible D gene TRBD1, 5 bases. Germline loops: CDR1 MNHEY, CDR2 SVGEGT. The CDR3 consists of 17 residues. V dropped 3 bases and J dropped 5 bases, with 20 bases sitting between them. The CDR3 loop reads CASSYPLSGQPDQPQHF. DNA for the CDR3: TGTGCCAGCAGTTATCCCCTGTCGGGGCAACCCGATCAGCCCCAGCATTTT.

This clonotype was recorded many times. This beta chain is a stray read from a library made for alpha chains; its abundance is not meaningful. This chain connects TRBV3-1 to TRBJ1-5; D perhaps matches TRBD1 (6 bases). The CDR3 is 14 amino acids. Between the trimmed V and J ends, which lost 5 bases and 4 bases, there was a span of 12 bases. CDR1 and CDR2 from the germline V gene are LGHDT and YNNKEL (reference sequence). CDR3 DNA: TGTGCCAGCAGCGTACAAGGGGGAAATCAGCCCCAGCATTTT. This encodes CASSVQGGNQPQHF.

This clonotype was recorded many times. This beta chain appears as a stray read in a library generated for alpha chains; its size is not informative. CDR3 sequence reads: CASTTGGSGIDTQYF. The CDR3 DNA follows: TGCGCCAGCACGACCGGCGGGAGTGGGATAGATACGCAGTATTTT. This chain links TRBV5-1 with TRBJ2-3; 7 nucleotides agree with TRBD2. This CDR3 is 15 amino acids long. The germline gives CDR1 SGHRS, CDR2 YFSETQ. The J segment lost 5 bases and the V segment lost 6 bases, leaving 12 bases of the junction unmatched.

This clonotype was seen many times. The library was designed around alpha chains, so this beta chain is a stray read whose abundance carries little weight. J is TRBJ2-1 and V is TRBV2; D is perhaps TRBD2 (6 bases). In germline, CDR1 is SNHLY, CDR2 FYNNEI. This CDR3 contains 16 residues. The germline V and J ends were trimmed by 6 bases and 12 bases, with 27 bases remaining between them. The CDR3 reads CASRPQGFAGSGVQFF. The CDR3 DNA follows: TGTGCCAGCAGGCCCCAGGGATTCGCGGGATCGGGCGTGCAGTTCTTC.

This clonotype is labeled medium-sized. This beta chain lies outside the target of a library built for alpha chains; its clone size means little. The rearrangement joins TRBV27 to TRBJ2-7, with D perhaps TRBD1 (6 bases). The CDR3 contains 19 residues. Trimming stripped 1 base from V and 2 bases from J, with 24 bases between. Germline-derived CDR1 and CDR2 are MNHEY and SMNVEV (reference sequence). CDR3 sequence: CASSLYPPNLGGETYEQYF. The CDR3 nucleotides are TGTGCCAGCAGTTTATATCCCCCTAATCTAGGGGGAGAGACCTACGAGCAGTACTTC.

The sample holds many counts of this clonotype. The junction departs from the called germline gene at one end, perhaps through a read error. For a library built for alpha chains, this beta chain is a stray read; little rests on its size. V is TRBV7-9 and J is TRBJ2-3, with TRBD2 matching 9 bases. Per germline, CDR1 SEHNR and CDR2 FQNEAQ (reference sequence). The CDR3 is made up of 12 amino acids. The DNA for the CDR3 is TGTGCCAGCAGCTTAACTAGCGGGTCCCCCGATTTT. This gives the protein CASSLTSGSPDF.

Judged by abundance, this clonotype is medium-sized. Within a library made for alpha chains, this beta chain is off target, and its count is uninformative. The gene calls are TRBV29-1 and TRBJ2-1; possible D gene TRBD2, 5 bases. The CDR3 consists of 11 residues. The germline V gene encodes CDR1 SQVTM and CDR2 ANQGSEA. V was trimmed by 7 bases and J by 10 bases, leaving 14 bases between them. The CDR3 DNA follows: TGCAGCGCATTGGTCGGGGAGGAGCAGTTCTTC. It yields the protein CSALVGEEQFF.

This clonotype was counted at least ten times. Little can be read into the size of this beta chain, an off-target read in a library designed for alpha chains. V gene TRBV20-1 combines with J gene TRBJ1-2, with TRBD1 matching 11 bases. This CDR3 region has 17 residues. V was clipped by 0 bases and J by 2 bases; unmatched bases: 8. Germline V gene lookup returns CDR1 DFQATT and CDR2 SNEGSKA (reference sequence). The CDR3 DNA reads TGCAGTGCTAGAGATTTCAGTGGGGACAGGGGGAACTATGGCTACACCTTC. Translated: CSARDFSGDRGNYGYTF.

In its sample, this clonotype was seen many times. This beta chain is off target for a library built for alpha chains, so its abundance means little. V and J are TRBV12-3 or TRBV12-4 and TRBJ1-1; D remains ambiguous. CDR3 length: 13 amino acids. Trimming left V 5 bases short and J 0 bases short, with 7 bases between. CDR3 bases: TGTGCCAGCAGTCCCCACATGAACACTGAAGCTTTCTTT. Residues: CASSPHMNTEAFF.

By share, this clonotype ranks as medium-sized. With the library built for alpha chains, this beta chain is off target and its frequency is not meaningful. This chain connects TRBV29-1 to TRBJ2-7; D is undetermined. V lost 6 bases and J lost 5, with 20 bases in between. CDR1 SQVTM and CDR2 ANQGSEA come from the germline V gene. The CDR3 loop spans 14 amino acids. The CDR3 bases are TGCAGCGTGGCAATTGACACGGTTGGGAACGAGCAGTACTTC. Its protein product is CSVAIDTVGNEQYF.

Ten or more counts support this clonotype. Being off target in a library aimed at alpha chains, this beta chain has a size of little meaning. This chain joins TRBV9 and TRBJ2-5; 13 positions match TRBD2. The CDR3 is made up of 15 amino acids. The germline V gene encodes CDR1 SGDLS and CDR2 YYNGEE. V trimming: 4 bases; J trimming: 4 bases; junction bases outside the gene matches: 4. The CDR3 region is CASSLGLAGIETQYF. The CDR3 region has the DNA TGTGCCAGCAGCTTGGGACTAGCGGGAATAGAGACCCAGTACTTC.

This clonotype was recorded at least ten times. The library was prepared for alpha chains; this beta chain is a stray read, so its frequency means little. J is TRBJ2-7 and V is TRBV10-3; TRBD2 matches at 12 bases. CDR1 ENHRY and CDR2 SYGVKD come from the germline V gene. This CDR3 contains 16 residues. J lost 1 base, V lost 6 bases, and 7 bases had no gene match. CDR3 nucleotide sequence: TGTGCCATCAGCCCGAGGACTAGCGGGATATCCTACGAGCAGTACTTC. Translation gives CAISPRTSGISYEQYF.

This clonotype was observed many times. As an off-target read in a library built for alpha chains, this beta chain has a frequency of little significance. The rearrangement uses TRBV6-2 or TRBV6-3 and TRBJ2-1, with D possibly being TRBD1 or TRBD2 (5 bases each). Germline V gives CDR1 MNHEY, CDR2 SVGEGT. Trimming stripped 2 bases from V and 7 bases from J, with 21 bases between. This CDR3 is built from 17 residues. CDR3 sequence reads: CASSYPGRRVMFNEQFF. In nucleotides, the CDR3 is TGTGCCAGCAGTTACCCGGGGCGCAGAGTCATGTTTAATGAGCAGTTCTTC.

This clonotype was detected many times. This beta chain turned up in a library designed for alpha chains; as an off-target read, its abundance says little. The rearrangement uses TRBV6-1 and TRBJ2-5; tentative D call: TRBD1 (7 bases). Deletions cut 3 bases from V and 5 bases from J, with 19 bases between. The germline CDR1 and CDR2 sequences are MNHNS and SASEGT. The CDR3 is 16 amino acids. The CDR3 sequence: CASSEGGRGIVETQYF. DNA for the CDR3: TGTGCCAGCAGTGAGGGAGGCAGGGGGATTGTGGAGACCCAGTACTTC.

This clonotype was observed at least ten times. The library was designed around alpha chains, so this beta chain is a stray read whose abundance carries little weight. The chain employs TRBV5-1 and TRBJ2-1; 10 positions agree with TRBD2. The V and J ends lost 7 bases and 7 bases, in that order; junction bases with no gene match: 14. The germline gives CDR1 SGHRS, CDR2 YFSETQ. The CDR3 loop spans 16 amino acids. This CDR3 reads CASCPLAGISWNEQFF. CDR3 in DNA: TGCGCCAGCTGCCCACTAGCGGGAATTAGTTGGAATGAGCAGTTCTTC.

The sample holds many counts of this clonotype. This beta chain is an unintended read in a library built for alpha chains; its size means little. The J gene is TRBJ2-3, the V gene TRBV9; possible D gene TRBD2, 6 bases. V lost 0 bases, J lost 2 bases, and 10 bases lay in between. The CDR3 is made up of 15 amino acids. Per germline, CDR1 SGDLS and CDR2 YYNGEE. As DNA, the CDR3 is TGTGCCAGCAGCGTAGGGTTAGCGGCCACAGATACGCAGTATTTT. It encodes CASSVGLAATDTQYF.

This clonotype was observed many times. This beta chain is an unintended read in a library built for alpha chains; its size means little. The chain uses TRBV28 and TRBJ2-1; 7 bases map to TRBD2. Germline loops: CDR1 MDHEN, CDR2 SYDVKM. The CDR3 is 16 residues long. Trimming cost V 6 bases and J 2 bases; bases outside gene matches: 10. CDR3 nucleotide sequence: TGTGCCAGCAGCCTCAGCGGGGTGGCCCCCTACAATGAGCAGTTCTTC. It yields the protein CASSLSGVAPYNEQFF.

This clonotype was recorded many times. This beta chain was picked up by a library intended for alpha chains and is off target, so its count carries little meaning. The chain uses TRBV30 and TRBJ2-2; no clear D. V lost 3 bases and J 0 bases, leaving 2 bases between the germline ends. This CDR3 spans 12 amino acids. Germline lookup yields CDR1 GTSNPN and CDR2 SVGIG (reference sequence). The CDR3 DNA reads TGTGCCTGGAGAACGAACACCGGGGAGCTGTTTTTT. It translates to CAWRTNTGELFF.

By sample fraction, this clonotype is medium-sized (0.01 to 0.1%). This beta chain is a stray read from a library made for alpha chains; its abundance is not meaningful. The chain has TRBV20-1 and TRBJ1-1; D is uncertain. The germline V gene encodes CDR1 DFQATT and CDR2 SNEGSKA (reference sequence). This CDR3 is 11 amino acids long. Trimming shortened V by 2 bases and J by 8 bases, and 9 bases separated the two germline ends. The CDR3 loop is CSARSNNEAFF. CDR3 DNA: TGCAGTGCTAGAAGTAACAACGAAGCTTTCTTT.